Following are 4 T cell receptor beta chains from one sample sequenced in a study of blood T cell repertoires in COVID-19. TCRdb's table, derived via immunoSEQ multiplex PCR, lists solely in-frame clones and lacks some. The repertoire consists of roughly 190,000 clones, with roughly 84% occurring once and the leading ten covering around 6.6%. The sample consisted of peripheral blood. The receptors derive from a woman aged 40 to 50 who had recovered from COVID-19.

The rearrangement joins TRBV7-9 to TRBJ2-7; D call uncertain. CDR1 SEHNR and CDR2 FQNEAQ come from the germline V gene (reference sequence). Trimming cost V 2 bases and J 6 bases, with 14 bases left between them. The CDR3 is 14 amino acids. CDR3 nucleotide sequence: TGTGCCAGCAGCTTATCCGAGGTCCTGGGCGAGCAGTACTTC. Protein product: CASSLSEVLGEQYF.

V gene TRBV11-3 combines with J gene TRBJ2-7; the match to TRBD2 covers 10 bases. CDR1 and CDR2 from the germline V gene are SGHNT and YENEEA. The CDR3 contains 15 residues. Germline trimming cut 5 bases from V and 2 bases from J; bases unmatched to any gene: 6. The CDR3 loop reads CASSQWSGRAYEQYF. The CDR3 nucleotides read TGTGCCAGCAGCCAATGGAGCGGGAGGGCCTACGAGCAGTACTTC.

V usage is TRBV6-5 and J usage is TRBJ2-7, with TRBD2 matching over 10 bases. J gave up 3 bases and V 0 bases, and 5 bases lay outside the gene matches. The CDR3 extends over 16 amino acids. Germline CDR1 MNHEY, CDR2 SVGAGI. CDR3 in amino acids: CASSYSRLAGVYEQYF. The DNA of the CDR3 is TGTGCCAGCAGTTACTCGCGGCTAGCGGGGGTCTACGAGCAGTACTTC.

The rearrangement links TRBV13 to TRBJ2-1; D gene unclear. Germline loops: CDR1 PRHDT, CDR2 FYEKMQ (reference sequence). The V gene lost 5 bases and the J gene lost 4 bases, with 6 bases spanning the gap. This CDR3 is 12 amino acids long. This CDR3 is CASSPSYNEQFF. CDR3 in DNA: TGTGCCAGCAGCCCCTCTTACAATGAGCAGTTCTTC.